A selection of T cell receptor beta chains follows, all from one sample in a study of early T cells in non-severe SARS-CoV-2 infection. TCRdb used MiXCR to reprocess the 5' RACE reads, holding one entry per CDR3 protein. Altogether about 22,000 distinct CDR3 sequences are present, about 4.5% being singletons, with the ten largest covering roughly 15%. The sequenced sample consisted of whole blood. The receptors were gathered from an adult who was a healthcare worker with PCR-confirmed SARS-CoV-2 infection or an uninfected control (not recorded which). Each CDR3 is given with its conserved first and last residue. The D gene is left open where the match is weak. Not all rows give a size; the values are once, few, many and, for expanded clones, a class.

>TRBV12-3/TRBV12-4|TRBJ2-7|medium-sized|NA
TGTGCCAGCAGTTTGGGATACAACCCCTACGAGCAGTACTTC
CASSLGYNPYEQYF
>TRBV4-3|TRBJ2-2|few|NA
TGCGCCAGCAGCCAAGGCAGGGACACCGGGGAGCTGTTTTTT
CASSQGRDTGELFF
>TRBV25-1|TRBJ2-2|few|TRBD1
TGTGCCAGCAGCATAACCCAAGACAGGGCGAGCACCGGGGAGCTGTTTTTT
CASSITQDRASTGELFF
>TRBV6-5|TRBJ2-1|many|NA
TGTGCCAGCAGTGGCAGGGTGCCGGGACCTGGTTTCTTC
CASSGRVPGPGFF
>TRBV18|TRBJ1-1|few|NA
TGTGCCAGCTCAGCCGCGGGGCTTAGGGGAGAAGCTTTCTTT
CASSAAGLRGEAFF
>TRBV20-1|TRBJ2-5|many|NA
TGCAGTGCTAATCAGGGACCCCAAAGGCGGACCCAGTACTTC
CSANQGPQRRTQYF
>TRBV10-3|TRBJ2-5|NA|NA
TGTGCCATCAGTCTCAGGGACGGGGCGGGCATCAAAGAGACCCAGTACTTC
CAISLRDGAGIKETQYF
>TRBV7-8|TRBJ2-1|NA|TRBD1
TGTGCCAGCTCAGGGGACAGTTACAATGAGCAGTTCTTC
CASSGDSYNEQFF
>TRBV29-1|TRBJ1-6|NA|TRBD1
TGCAGCGCCGGGACAGACCCTAATTCACCCCTCCACTTT
CSAGTDPNSPLHF
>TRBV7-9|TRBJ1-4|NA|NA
TGTGCCAGCAGCTTAATGGTGGGCGATGAAAAACTGTTTTTT
CASSLMVGDEKLFF
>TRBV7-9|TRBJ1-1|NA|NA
TGTGCCAGCAGCTTAGCCAGGACTCCGCTGAACACTGAAGCTTTCTTT
CASSLARTPLNTEAFF
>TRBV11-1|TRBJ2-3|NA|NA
TGTGCCAGCAGCTTACGGGGGCCCGCAGATACGCAGTATTTT
CASSLRGPADTQYF
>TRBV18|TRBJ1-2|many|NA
TGTGCCAGCTCACCAAACAATTTAGGAGGTTCTAACTATGGCTACACCTTC
CASSPNNLGGSNYGYTF
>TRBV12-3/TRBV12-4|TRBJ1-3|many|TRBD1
TGTGCCAGCAACCTGGACAGGGCCTCTGGAAACACCATATATTTT
CASNLDRASGNTIYF
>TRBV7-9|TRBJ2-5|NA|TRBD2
TGTGCCAGCAGCTTAATGTCAGCGGGGAGGCAAGAGACCCAGTACTTC
CASSLMSAGRQETQYF
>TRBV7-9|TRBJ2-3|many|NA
TGTGCCAGCAGCTCTCTTCAGAAGAGAAGCACAGATACGCAGTATTTT
CASSSLQKRSTDTQYF
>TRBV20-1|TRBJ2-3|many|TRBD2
TGCAGTGCTAGGCGTAGCGGGGGGGCCACAGATACGCAGTATTTT
CSARRSGGATDTQYF
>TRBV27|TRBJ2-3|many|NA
TGTGCCAGCAGTTTATTTACAGGAGATTTCACAGATACGCAGTATTTT
CASSLFTGDFTDTQYF
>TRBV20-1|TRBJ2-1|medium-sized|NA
TGCAGTGCTAGAGATTGGAGTAGCTTTCACAATGAGCAGTTCTTC
CSARDWSSFHNEQFF
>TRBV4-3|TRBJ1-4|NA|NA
TGCGCCAGCAGCCAAGCCAGTGGGCGTGCAACTAATGAAAAACTGTTTTTT
CASSQASGRATNEKLFF
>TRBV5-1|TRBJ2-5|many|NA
TGTGCCAGCAGCTTATCGGGGCAAGAGACCCAGTACTTC
CASSLSGQETQYF
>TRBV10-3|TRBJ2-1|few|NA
TGTGCCATCAGTGGGGTACTGGGCGGGGGCTCGTACAATGAGCAGTTCTTC
CAISGVLGGGSYNEQFF
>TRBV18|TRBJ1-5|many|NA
TGTGCCAGCTCACAGGGGTTTTCCAATCAGCCCCAGCATTTT
CASSQGFSNQPQHF
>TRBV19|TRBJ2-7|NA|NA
TGTGCCAGTAGTAACTGGGGGGTAGGGCAGTACTTC
CASSNWGVGQYF
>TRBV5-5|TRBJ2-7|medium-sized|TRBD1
TGTGCCAGCAGACCGGGACAGGGGAACTACGAGCAGTACTTC
CASRPGQGNYEQYF
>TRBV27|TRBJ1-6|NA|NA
TGTGCCAGCAGTTTAAGCAGGGCGGGGAATTCACCCCTCCACTTT
CASSLSRAGNSPLHF
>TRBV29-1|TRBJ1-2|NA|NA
TGCAGCGTTGAGCCGACAGATTACTATGGCTACACCTTC
CSVEPTDYYGYTF
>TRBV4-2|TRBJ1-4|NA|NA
TGTGCCAGCAACCCTGCTTTGGGCGGACGTGAAAAACTGTTTTTT
CASNPALGGREKLFF
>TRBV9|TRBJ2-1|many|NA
TGTGCCAGCAGCGTCGCTCCGGCTTACGGTACGGATGAGCAGTTCTTC
CASSVAPAYGTDEQFF
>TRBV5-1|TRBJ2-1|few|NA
TGCGCCAGCAGCTTGGGTAGCCCGAACAATGAGCAGTTCTTC
CASSLGSPNNEQFF
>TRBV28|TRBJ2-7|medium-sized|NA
TGTGCCAGCAGTAACACGCCGGGGGACGAGCAGTACTTC
CASSNTPGDEQYF
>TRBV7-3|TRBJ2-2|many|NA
TGTGCCAGCAGCTTCAAGGGGACCGGGGAGCTGTTTTTT
CASSFKGTGELFF
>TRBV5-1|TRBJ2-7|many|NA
TGCGCCAGCAGGGAAAGGGCCGTCTACGAGCAGTACTTC
CASRERAVYEQYF
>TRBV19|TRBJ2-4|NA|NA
TGTGCCAGTAGTAAACAGGTAGCCAAAAACATTCAGTACTTC
CASSKQVAKNIQYF
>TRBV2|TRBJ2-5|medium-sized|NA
TGTGCCAGCAGTAGGGACACCCAAGAGACCCAGTACTTC
CASSRDTQETQYF
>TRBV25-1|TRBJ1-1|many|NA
TGTGCCAGCAGGCCGCCCGTGGCGAACACTGAAGCTTTCTTT
CASRPPVANTEAFF